These T cell receptor beta chains were read from a single sample in a study of cytomegalovirus exposure and HLA in healthy donors. The assay was immunoSEQ multiplex PCR, and TCRdb's table has in-frame clones only and misses some. The data show almost 200,000 clones, with around 78% seen just once and approximately 2% held by the top ten. The sample taken for sequencing was PBMCs. These receptors were collected from a man aged 30 to 45 in good health and CMV-seronegative. Both conserved end residues are part of each CDR3. A D gene is named only where the DNA matches it firmly. Clone size appears in some rows only: once, few, many, or a class for an expanded clone.

D: -; size: -; V: TRBV6-5; J: TRBJ2-1; DNA: TGTGCCAGCAGTTGGTCGCAGGACAATGAGCAGTTCTTC; CDR3: CASSWSQDNEQFF
D: -; size: once; V: TRBV5-1; J: TRBJ1-1; DNA: TGCGCCAGCAGCTTGCTTGGTTTAATCTTGAGGGGGGGGACTGAAGCTTTCTTT; CDR3: CASSLLGLILRGGTEAFF
D: TRBD1; size: -; V: TRBV27; J: TRBJ2-1; DNA: TGTGCCAGTAGACAGGGGGCGCGAAATGAGCAGTTCTTC; CDR3: CASRQGARNEQFF
D: TRBD2; size: -; V: TRBV29-1; J: TRBJ2-7; DNA: TGCAGCACCGGGACTAGCGGGAGTTACGAGCAGTACTTC; CDR3: CSTGTSGSYEQYF
D: TRBD1; size: once; V: TRBV14; J: TRBJ2-2; DNA: TGTGCCAGCAGTAAACAGGGGGCTGGGACCGGGGAGCTGTTTTTT; CDR3: CASSKQGAGTGELFF
D: -; size: -; V: TRBV7-9; J: TRBJ1-2; DNA: TGTGCCAGCAGCTTCCGGCCGGGGGATCCTGGCTACACCTTC; CDR3: CASSFRPGDPGYTF
D: -; size: -; V: TRBV27; J: TRBJ1-1; DNA: TGTGCCAGCAGTTTATCGAATCCGGGACATTGGAACACTGAAGCTTTCTTT; CDR3: CASSLSNPGHWNTEAFF
D: -; size: -; V: TRBV28; J: TRBJ1-1; DNA: TGTGCCAGCAGTTCCACCCCTAAGATGAACACTGAAGCTTTCTTT; CDR3: CASSSTPKMNTEAFF
D: TRBD1; size: -; V: TRBV29-1; J: TRBJ2-7; DNA: TGCAGCGTTGGGACAGGGGGGTTCGAGCAGTACTTC; CDR3: CSVGTGGFEQYF
D: -; size: few; V: TRBV28; J: TRBJ1-1; DNA: TGTGCCAGCAGCCCTTTAGCCAGGGCGAACACTGAAGCTTTCTTT; CDR3: CASSPLARANTEAFF
D: TRBD2; size: -; V: TRBV4-2; J: TRBJ2-1; DNA: TGTGCCAGCAGCTTCTTATCTAGCGGCGCGTCCTACAATGAGCAGTTCTTC; CDR3: CASSFLSSGASYNEQFF
D: TRBD1; size: -; V: TRBV2; J: TRBJ2-4; DNA: TGTGCCAGCAGTGTAAGGGCAGGGGGTATAGCCAAAAACATTCAGTACTTC; CDR3: CASSVRAGGIAKNIQYF
D: TRBD1; size: -; V: TRBV18; J: TRBJ2-5; DNA: TGTGCCAGCTCACTATCGACAGGGGGCCAAGAGACCCAGTACTTC; CDR3: CASSLSTGGQETQYF
D: -; size: few; V: TRBV6-6; J: TRBJ2-1; DNA: TGTGCCAGCAGCCCCACCGTAGACAATGAGCAGTTCTTC; CDR3: CASSPTVDNEQFF
D: TRBD1; size: -; V: TRBV28; J: TRBJ2-7; DNA: TGTGCCAGCAGTCCCCGGACAGGGGGCACCAAGAACAACGAGCAGTACTTC; CDR3: CASSPRTGGTKNNEQYF
D: TRBD1; size: -; V: TRBV28; J: TRBJ2-7; DNA: TGTGCCAGCAGTTTACTAGGGACAGGGCGCTCCTACGAGCAGTACTTC; CDR3: CASSLLGTGRSYEQYF
D: TRBD1; size: -; V: TRBV19; J: TRBJ1-3; DNA: TGTGCCAGTAGTATGATGGGACAGAAAAGCTCTGGAAACACCATATATTTT; CDR3: CASSMMGQKSSGNTIYF
D: TRBD1; size: -; V: TRBV10-3; J: TRBJ2-5; DNA: TGTGCCATCAGTGAGAGTCAGGGGGCTCGAGAGACCCAGTACTTC; CDR3: CAISESQGARETQYF
D: TRBD2; size: -; V: TRBV15; J: TRBJ2-1; DNA: TGTGCCACCAGCAAAGCCTTAGCGGGAGGTGACGAGCAGTTCTTC; CDR3: CATSKALAGGDEQFF
D: -; size: -; V: TRBV27; J: TRBJ2-7; DNA: TGTGCCAGCAGTTTGTTGGGGGGGGGCCTTACCTACGAGCAGTACTTC; CDR3: CASSLLGGGLTYEQYF
D: TRBD1; size: -; V: TRBV27; J: TRBJ2-7; DNA: TGTGCCAGCAGCCAGGCGGGACAGGGAACCTACGAGCAGTACTTC; CDR3: CASSQAGQGTYEQYF
D: TRBD1; size: -; V: TRBV10-3; J: TRBJ2-7; DNA: TGTGCCACCATCCAGAGACGACAGGGGAGCACCACCTACGAGCAGTACTTC; CDR3: CATIQRRQGSTTYEQYF
D: -; size: -; V: TRBV29-1; J: TRBJ2-1; DNA: TGCAGCGTTGGGGCAGGGGTCAATGAGCAGTTCTTC; CDR3: CSVGAGVNEQFF
D: TRBD2; size: -; V: TRBV5-6; J: TRBJ2-5; DNA: TGTGCCAGCAGCTTGGTGGGGGGAGGGCCCTGGGAGACCCAGTACTTC; CDR3: CASSLVGGGPWETQYF
D: -; size: -; V: TRBV9; J: TRBJ1-4; DNA: TGTGCCAGCAGCGTAGGGAAGGGGCTTAATGAAAAACTGTTTTTT; CDR3: CASSVGKGLNEKLFF
D: -; size: -; V: TRBV25-1; J: TRBJ2-5; DNA: TGTGCCAGCAGTGAAAGTAAGGGGGAAAAAGAGACCCAGTACTTC; CDR3: CASSESKGEKETQYF
D: -; size: -; V: TRBV7-2; J: TRBJ2-2; DNA: TGTGCCAGCAAAGCCGGGACAAGGAACACCGGGGAGCTGTTTTTT; CDR3: CASKAGTRNTGELFF
D: -; size: -; V: TRBV27; J: TRBJ2-1; DNA: TGTGCCAGCAGTTTATTAGGGGATGAGCAGTTCTTC; CDR3: CASSLLGDEQFF
D: -; size: -; V: TRBV9; J: TRBJ2-2; DNA: TGTGCCAGCAGACTAGCTGGCGACACCGGGGAGCTGTTTTTT; CDR3: CASRLAGDTGELFF
D: TRBD1; size: -; V: TRBV19; J: TRBJ1-3; DNA: TGTGCCAGTACCTGGGGGGACAGAAGAAACTCTGGAAACACCATATATTTT; CDR3: CASTWGDRRNSGNTIYF
D: TRBD1; size: -; V: TRBV18; J: TRBJ1-6; DNA: TGTGCCAGCTCCCAGGACAGGTCCGACTTGGGTTCACCCCTCCACTTT; CDR3: CASSQDRSDLGSPLHF
D: -; size: -; V: TRBV27; J: TRBJ1-2; DNA: TGTGCCAGCAATACCTATAGGGACTCCTCTAACTATGGCTACACCTTC; CDR3: CASNTYRDSSNYGYTF
D: -; size: -; V: TRBV15; J: TRBJ1-5; DNA: TGTGCCACCAGCAGAGAGGGAGGGATCGGCAATCAGCCCCAGCATTTT; CDR3: CATSREGGIGNQPQHF
D: TRBD2; size: -; V: TRBV7-3; J: TRBJ2-5; DNA: TGTGCCAGCAGCTTAACCAGCGGGATCGGAGAGACCCAGTACTTC; CDR3: CASSLTSGIGETQYF
D: TRBD2; size: -; V: TRBV5-1; J: TRBJ2-7; DNA: TGCGCCAGCAGCCCTAGCGGAAACTCCTACGAGCAGTACTTC; CDR3: CASSPSGNSYEQYF
D: -; size: -; V: TRBV9; J: TRBJ1-3; DNA: TGTGCCAGCAGCGGGGCCCTAAACGGAAACACCATATATTTT; CDR3: CASSGALNGNTIYF
D: TRBD1; size: -; V: TRBV9; J: TRBJ1-1; DNA: TGTGCCAGCAGCCCCGGGGACAGTACGCAAATGAACACTGAAGCTTTCTTT; CDR3: CASSPGDSTQMNTEAFF
D: TRBD1; size: -; V: TRBV4-1; J: TRBJ1-6; DNA: TGCGCCAGCAGCCACACTGAGGGACAGGGGATATTCAATTCACCCCTCCACTTT; CDR3: CASSHTEGQGIFNSPLHF
D: TRBD2; size: -; V: TRBV6-1; J: TRBJ2-5; DNA: TGTGCCAGCAGTGGCGGGAGGGCCGCTGAGACCCAGTACTTC; CDR3: CASSGGRAAETQYF
D: TRBD2; size: -; V: TRBV19; J: TRBJ2-1; DNA: TGTGCCAGTGGCGTACTAGCGGGAGTCAACGATGAGCAGTTCTTC; CDR3: CASGVLAGVNDEQFF
D: -; size: -; V: TRBV19; J: TRBJ2-7; DNA: TGTGCCAGTAGTATAGGCGGCTCCGCTTACGAGCAGTACTTC; CDR3: CASSIGGSAYEQYF
D: -; size: -; V: TRBV7-9; J: TRBJ2-2; DNA: TGTGCCAGCAGCTTCGGGACCGGGGAGCTGTTTTTT; CDR3: CASSFGTGELFF
D: TRBD1; size: few; V: TRBV2; J: TRBJ1-1; DNA: TGTGCCAGCAGTCGGACAGGGGATATTGAAGCTTTCTTT; CDR3: CASSRTGDIEAFF
D: TRBD1; size: -; V: TRBV10-2; J: TRBJ1-5; DNA: TGCGCCAGCAGTGAGTTAGACAGGGGCCCCAATCAGCCCCAGCATTTT; CDR3: CASSELDRGPNQPQHF
D: -; size: -; V: TRBV5-1; J: TRBJ2-5; DNA: TGCGCCAGCAGCTTGGGGGGCAGCGAAGAGACCCAGTACTTC; CDR3: CASSLGGSEETQYF
D: TRBD2; size: once; V: TRBV25-1; J: TRBJ2-4; DNA: TGTGCCAGCAGTGTTGGGGGGGTGACCAAAAACATTCAGTACTTC; CDR3: CASSVGGVTKNIQYF